A single sample gave rise to the 25 T cell receptor beta chains below, sequenced in a study of blood T cell repertoires in COVID-19 (dated by TCRdb to about 2020). Library creation used the immunoSEQ multiplex PCR assay. Imported from immuneACCESS, the table was reduced by TCRdb to in-frame sequences with V and J called. These copies leave out some clones; in studies compared against another copy, an unresolved V gene accounts for under half, and the cause of the remainder is not known. This sample has roughly 30,000 clones in its table, and 88% of those were observed once. The ten largest clones capture under 6.5% of the sample. The sequencing input was peripheral blood. These TCRs come from a human donor in a cohort sampled during active COVID-19.

J is TRBJ1-4 and V is TRBV7-9; D gene ambiguous. Germline loops: CDR1 SEHNR, CDR2 FQNEAQ (reference sequence). The CDR3 extends over 12 amino acids. V dropped 1 base and J dropped 7 bases, with 4 bases sitting between them. CDR3 in amino acids: CASSLGAEKLFF. The CDR3 nucleotides are TGTGCCAGCAGCTTAGGGGCTGAAAAACTGTTTTTT.

The chain employs TRBV19 and TRBJ2-3; 10 bases line up with TRBD2. CDR3 length equals 17 residues. Germline assignment: CDR1 LNHDA and CDR2 SQIVND (reference sequence). With V trimmed by 1 base and J by 5 bases, 9 bases remained unmatched. CDR3 nucleotide sequence: TGTGCCAGTAGTATAGGGGGAACTAGCGGGGCCGGAGATACGCAGTATTTT. This encodes CASSIGGTSGAGDTQYF.

The gene calls are TRBV10-2 and TRBJ2-3; TRBD2 matches at 7 bases. The CDR3 contains 16 residues. V trimming: 2 bases; J trimming: 5 bases; junction bases outside the gene matches: 10. Germline values: CDR1 WSHSY, CDR2 SAAADI. The CDR3 is CASSEGRVKGRDTQYF. DNA for the CDR3: TGCGCCAGCAGTGAGGGGAGGGTGAAGGGTCGAGATACGCAGTATTTT.

This clone was observed a single time. The rearrangement links TRBV27 to TRBJ2-1, with D possibly TRBD1 on 5 matching bases. The CDR3 contains 14 residues. Germline V CDR1 and CDR2: MNHEY, SMNVEV (reference sequence). Trimming removed 2 bases from V and 7 bases from J, with 12 bases in between. CDR3 sequence (DNA): TGTGCCAGCAGTTTAAGGCAGGGTTGGAATGAGCAGTTCTTC. Protein product: CASSLRQGWNEQFF.

The genes are TRBV2 and TRBJ2-1; tentatively, D is TRBD2 (7 bases). CDR1 SNHLY and CDR2 FYNNEI come from the germline V gene. Trimming cost V 9 bases and J 7 bases, with 13 bases left between them. This CDR3 spans 12 amino acids. DNA of the CDR3: TGTGCCAGTTGGGGGGGGCGGAATGAGCAGTTCTTC. Protein: CASWGGRNEQFF.

The V and J genes are TRBV13 and TRBJ2-7, with TRBD2 identical over 7 bases. This CDR3 contains 16 residues. V shed 5 bases, J shed 0 bases, and the junction held 10 bases outside the gene matches. Germline V gene sequence: CDR1 PRHDT, CDR2 FYEKMQ (reference sequence). This CDR3 is CASSAEGSGSSYEQYF. The CDR3 DNA follows: TGTGCCAGCAGCGCCGAGGGTAGCGGGTCCTCCTACGAGCAGTACTTC. Combining the CDR3 with reference TRBV13 and TRBJ2-7 gives the whole variable domain AAGVIQSPRHLIKEKRETATLKCYPIPRHDTVYWYQQGPGQDPQFLISFYEKMQSDKGSIPDRFSAQQFSDYHSELNMSSLELGDSALYFCASSAEGSGSSYEQYFGPGTRLTVT.

V is TRBV30 and J is TRBJ1-2; 9 bases agree with TRBD1. The germline CDR1 and CDR2 sequences are GTSNPN and SVGIG (reference sequence). Trimming removed 1 base from V and 8 bases from J; junction bases left unmatched: 14. The CDR3 runs to 16 residues. CDR3 coding DNA: TGTGCCTGGAGTGGGCACACGGACAGGGGAGGATCAGGCTACACCTTC. Translating gives CAWSGHTDRGGSGYTF.

The count of this clone is one. The chain links TRBV27 to TRBJ2-1, with 8 bases matching TRBD2. The CDR3 spans 18 residues. CDR1 and CDR2 (germline): MNHEY, SMNVEV (reference sequence). V was clipped by 0 bases and J by 3 bases; unmatched bases: 10. The CDR3, as DNA: TGTGCCAGCAGTTTATCTGGGTCGGGGGGGCCCCACTACAATGAGCAGTTCTTC. The encoded protein is CASSLSGSGGPHYNEQFF.

The V call is TRBV7-9, the J call TRBJ2-7, with a possible D match to TRBD1 (5 bases). Deletions cut 1 base from V and 3 bases from J, with 10 bases between. The CDR3 is made up of 14 amino acids. Per germline, CDR1 SEHNR and CDR2 FQNEAQ (reference sequence). The CDR3, as DNA: TGTGCCAGCAGCTTAGGGCCAGGGTTCTACGAGCAGTACTTC. As protein: CASSLGPGFYEQYF.

V is TRBV10-3 and J is TRBJ2-3; 12 nucleotides line up with TRBD1. This CDR3 region has 15 residues. Germline V gene sequence: CDR1 ENHRY, CDR2 SYGVKD. V lost 6 bases, J lost 3 bases, and 4 bases stayed unmatched. The CDR3 is CAIRGTGGGTDTQYF. DNA for the CDR3: TGTGCCATCAGAGGGACAGGGGGCGGGACAGATACGCAGTATTTT.

This clone was observed once. The V and J genes are TRBV7-3 and TRBJ2-5, with TRBD1 as a possible D gene (5 bases). The CDR3 has 17 amino acids. The V gene's germline CDR1 is SGHTA and CDR2 FQGTGA. V lost 5 bases and J 2 bases, leaving 21 bases between the germline ends. CDR3 protein: CASSPTTDPSAQETQYF. Here the CDR3 DNA reads TGTGCCAGCAGCCCCACGACAGACCCCTCCGCTCAAGAGACCCAGTACTTC.

The chain combines TRBV27 with TRBJ2-2; 12 bases fit TRBD1. V trimming: 5 bases; J trimming: 1 base; junction bases outside the gene matches: 5. Looked up from germline, CDR1 is MNHEY and CDR2 is SMNVEV (reference sequence). The CDR3 length is 17 residues. CDR3 region: CASSPGQGAQNTGELFF. The CDR3 coding sequence is TGTGCCAGCAGTCCGGGACAGGGGGCCCAGAACACCGGGGAGCTGTTTTTT.

The chain recombines TRBV3-1 (or the pseudogene TRBV3-2) with TRBJ1-3, with TRBD1 identical over 9 bases. Per the germline V gene, CDR1 is LGHDT and CDR2 is YNNKEL (reference sequence). The CDR3 runs 22 residues. V was clipped by 1 base and J by 0 bases; unmatched bases: 19. Written as DNA, the CDR3 is TGTGCCAGCAGCCAAGCCCAGGGTAAACGGGACAGGGACCCTAACTCTGGAAACACCATATATTTT. It encodes CASSQAQGKRDRDPNSGNTIYF.

This chain connects TRBV27 to TRBJ2-7, with 8 bases identical to TRBD1. Germline V gene sequence: CDR1 MNHEY, CDR2 SMNVEV (reference sequence). The junction had 9 bases not matched to a gene; V was cut back by 5 bases and J by 0 bases. This CDR3 region has 16 residues. The CDR3 DNA is TGTGCCAGCAGTCCCCGGGACAGGTCTCACTCCTACGAGCAGTACTTC. It translates to CASSPRDRSHSYEQYF.

The chain links TRBV5-1 to TRBJ2-1; weak D call: TRBD2 (6 bases). V was pared by 4 bases and J by 3 bases, with 11 bases between. The germline V gene has CDR1 SGHRS and CDR2 YFSETQ. The CDR3 has 14 amino acids. The CDR3 DNA reads as TGCGCCAGCAGCCCGGGACTTGACTACAATGAGCAGTTCTTC. Its translation: CASSPGLDYNEQFF.

This sequence joins TRBV29-1 and TRBJ1-2; 8 positions match TRBD1. This CDR3 has 15 amino acids. The junction had 8 bases not matched to a gene; V was cut back by 3 bases and J by 2 bases. From germline, CDR1 is SQVTM and CDR2 ANQGSEA. This chain's CDR3 is CSVEIGDRKNYGYTF. The CDR3 DNA follows: TGCAGCGTTGAGATCGGGGACAGGAAAAACTATGGCTACACCTTC. The full variable domain, in which reference TRBV29-1 and TRBJ1-2 provide the parts outside the CDR3, is SAVISQKPSRDICQRGTSLTIQCQVDSQVTMMFWYRQQPGQSLTLIATANQGSEATYESGFVIDKFPISRPNLTFSTLTVSNMSPEDSSIYLCSVEIGDRKNYGYTFGSGTRLTVV.

V gene TRBV7-2 combines with J gene TRBJ2-7; 15 nucleotides match TRBD2. The germline V gene has CDR1 SGHTA and CDR2 FQGNSA. V was pared by 4 bases and J by 1 base, with 5 bases of the junction left unmatched. This CDR3 region has 17 residues. The CDR3 here is CASSSGTSGGSSYEQYF. The CDR3 region has the DNA TGTGCCAGCAGCTCGGGGACTAGCGGGGGGTCTTCCTACGAGCAGTACTTC. Full variable domain (missing parts from reference TRBV7-2 and TRBJ2-7): GAGVSQSPSNKVTEKGKDVELRCDPISGHTALYWYRQSLGQGLEFLIYFQGNSAPDKSGLPSDRFSAERTGGSVSTLTIQRTQQEDSAVYLCASSSGTSGGSSYEQYFGPGTRLTVT.

The CDR3 nucleotides are TGTGCCAGCAGTTCCCCGCCCCTACAGGGGGTCTACGAGCAGTACTTC. Translating it yields CASSSPPLQGVYEQYF. This chain joins TRBV28 and TRBJ2-7; TRBD1 matches 8 bases. This CDR3 contains 16 residues. The J segment lost 3 bases and the V segment lost 4 bases, leaving 11 bases of the junction unmatched. CDR1 and CDR2 (germline): MDHEN, SYDVKM. The entire variable domain, with the rest obtained from reference TRBV28 and TRBJ2-7, is as follows: DVKVTQSSRYLVKRTGEKVFLECVQDMDHENMFWYRQDPGLGLRLIYFSYDVKMKEKGDIPEGYSVSREKKERFSLILESASTNQTSMYLCASSSPPLQGVYEQYFGPGTRLTVT.

V is TRBV7-3 and J is TRBJ1-3; D unclear. Germline CDR1 reads SGHTA; CDR2 reads FQGTGA. This CDR3 is built from 15 residues. Trimming pared 3 bases from V and 8 bases from J, leaving 17 bases between. The CDR3: CASSFGETPRDTIYF. CDR3 bases: TGTGCCAGCAGCTTCGGGGAAACACCTCGGGACACCATATATTTT.

The chain couples TRBV4-1 to TRBJ2-7; D unresolved. CDR1 and CDR2 from the germline V gene are MGHRA and YSYEKL. V was cut by 4 bases and J by 5 bases, with 21 bases left in between. CDR3 length: 16 residues. The CDR3, as DNA: TGCGCCAGCAGCCGAGTCTTTTACAGTGCAAAAGACGAGCAGTACTTC. Its translation: CASSRVFYSAKDEQYF.

The J gene is TRBJ1-1, the V gene TRBV6-6; 11 bases map to TRBD1. The germline V gene encodes CDR1 MNHNY and CDR2 SVGAGI (reference sequence). Unmatched junction bases numbered 10, after V lost 6 bases and J lost 4 bases. The CDR3 extends over 16 amino acids. The CDR3 bases are TGTGCCAGCAGCCCTCAAGGACAGGGGGCGATCACTGAAGCTTTCTTT. Protein product: CASSPQGQGAITEAFF.

The gene calls are TRBV29-1 and TRBJ1-1; D is perhaps TRBD1 (6 bases). The CDR3 extends over 11 amino acids. Germline V gene data show CDR1 as SQVTM and CDR2 as ANQGSEA. Trimming cost V 7 bases and J 8 bases, with 14 bases left between them. DNA for the CDR3: TGCAGCGCTAACCACAGGGAGGAAGCTTTCTTT. Its translation is CSANHREEAFF.

V is TRBV4-3 and J is TRBJ1-3; weak D call: TRBD1 (6 bases). The germline V gene has CDR1 LGHNA and CDR2 YSLEER. The germline V and J ends were trimmed by 4 bases and 2 bases, with 9 bases remaining between them. The CDR3 consists of 14 residues. The CDR3 coding sequence is TGCGCCAGCAGCCCGGCAGGGGCTGGAAACACCATATATTTT. Protein product: CASSPAGAGNTIYF.

The rearrangement links TRBV11-2 to TRBJ1-1, with 7 bases lining up with TRBD1. CDR3 length equals 14 residues. V shed 4 bases and J 1 base; nucleotides not matched to a gene: 3. Germline CDR1 is SGHAT and CDR2 is FQNNGV. DNA for the CDR3: TGTGCCAGCAGCTGGACAGGACAGAACACTGAAGCTTTCTTT. Encoded protein: CASSWTGQNTEAFF.

The chain is built from TRBV11-2 and TRBJ1-5; D unclear. Germline CDR1 and CDR2: SGHAT and FQNNGV. V dropped 5 bases and J dropped 7 bases, with 12 bases sitting between them. This CDR3 is 13 amino acids long. This CDR3 is CASSRTPGQPQHF. DNA of the CDR3: TGTGCCAGCAGCCGCACCCCGGGACAGCCCCAGCATTTT.